This T cell receptor (beta chain) was found in a study of T-cell reconstitution after alpha-beta-depleted transplantation in children. Study observations and caveats: Several hundred rapidly expanded clones from non-depleted graft cells reportedly supplied alpha-beta T cells about two months post-transplant.

The V gene lost 4 bases and the J gene lost 10 bases, with 14 bases spanning the gap. The CDR3 spans 13 residues. Looked up from germline, CDR1 is LGHNA and CDR2 is YNFKEQ. This clonotype has at least ten counts. Its target is not known. Unique molecular identifiers were incorporated during preparation of the TCRbeta library. A single record per CDR3 protein comes from TCRdb applying MiXCR to the PCR reads. The table records approximately 500,000 distinct CDR3 sequences, 10% of them present only once. The chain recombines TRBV4-2 with TRBJ2-1; tentative D call: TRBD2 (5 bases). The TCR originated in a child aged 2-15 years with inherited bone marrow failure, due to receive a stem cell transplant. Material: PBMCs, obtained before TCRalphabeta/CD19-depleted stem cell transplant. The DNA for the CDR3 is TGTGCCAGCAGCCCTATCACGGGAAAGGAGCAGTTCTTC. Translation gives CASSPITGKEQFF.